This T cell receptor beta chain originates from a study of shared clonotypes between healthy human individuals. About the research overall: CD4 naive cells filled three plates per donor, CD4 memory three, CD8 naive two and CD8 memory one.

This CDR3 region has 17 residues. V was pared by 5 bases and J by 2 bases, with 16 bases between. Germline V gene sequence: CDR1 MDHEN, CDR2 SYDVKM. At a deep level, the assay was run. Sequencing was performed with immunoSEQ multiplex PCR; in TCRdb, only in-frame clones are kept and a portion is missing. The table includes 1.5 million to 2.5 million clones, around 96% detected once. Notes on this clone: Its target is unknown.

CD45RO-negative, CCR7-selected cells formed the naive CD8 fraction, which excluded terminally differentiated effector memory CD45RA+ cells. Notes on the study in general: There were few donors, and this limited the genetic and exposure-history diversity represented.

This clonotype was obtained from a man between 18 and 29 years old in good health. The rearrangement uses TRBV28 and TRBJ1-6; maybe TRBD1 (5 bases). The sequenced material came from naive CD8+ T cells sorted from blood. This CDR3 is CASSTRRGVAYNSPLHF. Here the CDR3 DNA reads TGTGCCAGCAGTACTCGGAGAGGGGTGGCCTATAATTCACCCCTCCACTTT.